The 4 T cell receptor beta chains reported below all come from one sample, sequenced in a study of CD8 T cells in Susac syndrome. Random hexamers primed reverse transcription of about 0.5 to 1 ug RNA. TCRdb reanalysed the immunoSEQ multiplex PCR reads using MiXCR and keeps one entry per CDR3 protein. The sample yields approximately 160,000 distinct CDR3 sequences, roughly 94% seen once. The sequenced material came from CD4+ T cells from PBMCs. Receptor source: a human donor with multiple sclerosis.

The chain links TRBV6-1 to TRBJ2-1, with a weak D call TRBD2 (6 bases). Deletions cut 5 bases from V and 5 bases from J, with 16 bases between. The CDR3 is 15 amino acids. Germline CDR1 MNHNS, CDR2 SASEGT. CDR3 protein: CASSYSGGGDNEQFF. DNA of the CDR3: TGTGCCAGCAGTTATAGCGGAGGCGGGGACAATGAGCAGTTCTTC.

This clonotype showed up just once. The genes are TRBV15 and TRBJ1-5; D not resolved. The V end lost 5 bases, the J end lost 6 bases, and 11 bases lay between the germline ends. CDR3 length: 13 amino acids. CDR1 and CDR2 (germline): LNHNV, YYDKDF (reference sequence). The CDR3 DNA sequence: TGTGCCACCAGCGTTCGGGGAGGTCAGCCCCAGCATTTT. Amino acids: CATSVRGGQPQHF.

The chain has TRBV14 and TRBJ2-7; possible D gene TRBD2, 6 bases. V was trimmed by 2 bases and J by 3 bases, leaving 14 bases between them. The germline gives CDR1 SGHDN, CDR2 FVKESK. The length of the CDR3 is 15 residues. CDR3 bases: TGTGCCAGCAGCCAAATGGTAGCGGTGGGCTACGAGCAGTACTTC. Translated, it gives CASSQMVAVGYEQYF.

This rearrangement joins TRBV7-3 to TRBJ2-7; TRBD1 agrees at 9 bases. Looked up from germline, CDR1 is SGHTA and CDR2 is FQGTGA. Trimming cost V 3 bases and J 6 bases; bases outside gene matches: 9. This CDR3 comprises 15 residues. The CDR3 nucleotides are TGTGCCAGCAGCTTGGGGACAGGGCTCTCTTCCGAGCAGTACTTC. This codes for CASSLGTGLSSEQYF.